One sample yielded the 30 T cell receptor beta chains listed below, sequenced in a study of blood T cell repertoires in COVID-19. Sequencing was performed with immunoSEQ multiplex PCR; in TCRdb, only in-frame clones are kept and a portion is missing. The top ten clones hold around 3% of a sample with about 180,000 clones, 70% to 90% of them seen once. Sequenced material: peripheral blood. These receptors were obtained from a man aged 55 to 70 with acute or convalescent COVID-19.

The chain couples TRBV27 to TRBJ2-6, with a possible D match to TRBD1 (6 bases). Trimming stripped 4 bases from V and 5 bases from J, with 15 bases between. The CDR3 has 16 amino acids. Germline V lookup: CDR1 MNHEY, CDR2 SMNVEV (reference sequence). CDR3 DNA sequence: TGTGCCAGCAGTTCCCCCTGGGGGCGTCGGGCCAACGTCCTGACTTTC. This gives the protein CASSSPWGRRANVLTF. The complete variable domain, with remaining parts taken from reference TRBV27 and TRBJ2-6, reads EAQVTQNPRYLITVTGKKLTVTCSQNMNHEYMSWYRQDPGLGLRQIYYSMNVEVTDKGDVPEGYKVSRKEKRNFPLILESPSPNQTSLYFCASSSPWGRRANVLTFGAGSRLTVL.

The gene calls are TRBV19 and TRBJ1-1; 8 bases agree with TRBD1. The CDR3 has 15 amino acids. CDR1 and CDR2 from the germline V gene are LNHDA and SQIVND (reference sequence). With 3 bases clipped from V and 5 bases from J, the junction kept 8 bases outside the gene matches. Here the CDR3 DNA reads TGTGCCAGTAGTATCGACAGGGGCCGAACGACTGAAGCTTTCTTT. As protein: CASSIDRGRTTEAFF.

This clone was picked up one time. The genes are TRBV16 and TRBJ1-5; D is unclear. The CDR3 is 14 amino acids. Germline V gene sequence: CDR1 KGHSY, CDR2 FQNENV. V was clipped by 4 bases and J by 5 bases, with 12 bases between them. The DNA for the CDR3 is TGTGCCAGCAGCCTCTCGGCGGGAGATCAGCCCCAGCATTTT. Residues: CASSLSAGDQPQHF.

V gene TRBV6-1 combines with J gene TRBJ1-5, with 7 bases aligning to TRBD1. Germline CDR1 is MNHNS and CDR2 is SASEGT. The CDR3 extends over 16 amino acids. V was pared by 2 bases and J by 6 bases, with 10 bases of the junction left unmatched. The CDR3 DNA sequence: TGTGCCAGCAGTGAATGGAAGGGGGCGAGTGGTCAGCCCCAGCATTTT. This sequence encodes CASSEWKGASGQPQHF.

The V gene is TRBV29-1, the J gene TRBJ1-2, with 9 bases identical to TRBD1. Germline V CDR1 and CDR2: SQVTM, ANQGSEA. This CDR3 is 14 amino acids long. V trimming: 6 bases; J trimming: 6 bases; junction bases outside the gene matches: 11. In DNA form, the CDR3 reads TGCAGCGTCGACCTAACAGGGGGCTCGGATGGCTACACCTTC. Encoded protein: CSVDLTGGSDGYTF.

The CDR3 reads CASSVGSGYGYTF. As DNA, the CDR3 is TGTGCCAGCAGCGTAGGGTCGGGCTATGGCTACACCTTC. The V gene is TRBV9, the J gene TRBJ1-2, with no clear D. In germline, CDR1 is SGDLS, CDR2 YYNGEE. The length of the CDR3 is 13 residues. With 0 bases removed from V and 4 bases from J, the gap between germline ends came to 7 bases.

The V gene is TRBV30, the J gene TRBJ1-4, with D maybe TRBD1 (5 bases). V was shortened by 4 bases and J by 0 bases, with 15 bases between the two germline ends. The CDR3 totals 16 residues. The germline gives CDR1 GTSNPN, CDR2 SVGIG (reference sequence). CDR3 sequence reads: CAWIPTALATNEKLFF. The CDR3 region has the DNA TGTGCCTGGATCCCGACAGCCCTAGCAACTAATGAAAAACTGTTTTTT. Full variable domain (outside the CDR3, taken from reference TRBV30 and TRBJ1-4): SQTIHQWPATLVQPVGSPLSLECTVEGTSNPNLYWYRQAAGRGLQLLFYSVGIGQISSEVPQNLSASRPQDRQFILSSKKLLLSDSGFYLCAWIPTALATNEKLFFGSGTQLSVL.

The V gene is TRBV19, the J gene TRBJ2-3; unclear D gene. The germline CDR1 and CDR2 sequences are LNHDA and SQIVND (reference sequence). V shed 1 base and J shed 2 bases, with 7 bases lying between them. The CDR3 is 14 amino acids. CDR3 nucleotides: TGTGCCAGTAGTATAGGACTGAACACAGATACGCAGTATTTT. It yields the protein CASSIGLNTDTQYF.

The rearrangement uses TRBV19 and TRBJ2-5; no reliable D call. The CDR3 sequence is 11 residues long. The V end lost 3 bases, the J end lost 5 bases, and 4 bases lay between the germline ends. Germline V gene lookup returns CDR1 LNHDA and CDR2 SQIVND (reference sequence). In nucleotides, the CDR3 is TGTGCCAGTAGTATGAGGGAGACCCAGTACTTC. Translation: CASSMRETQYF.

This clone was detected only a few times. The chain has TRBV7-2 and TRBJ2-7, with 7 bases fitting TRBD1. The germline gives CDR1 SGHTA, CDR2 FQGNSA. The CDR3 is made up of 14 amino acids. V lost 5 bases and J lost 6; bases outside the gene matches: 10. CDR3 in amino acids: CASSIWQGVSEQYF. CDR3 in DNA: TGTGCCAGCAGCATTTGGCAGGGGGTGTCCGAGCAGTACTTC.

The J gene is TRBJ2-5, the V gene TRBV5-8; TRBD2 agrees at 13 bases. The V gene end was trimmed by 4 bases and the J gene end by 5 bases; junction bases not matched to a gene: 8. The length of the CDR3 is 16 residues. Germline loops: CDR1 SGHTS, CDR2 YDEGEE. In nucleotides, the CDR3 is TGTGCCAGCAGCCCACGGACTAGCGGGAGTCGGGAGACCCAGTACTTC. Translated, it gives CASSPRTSGSRETQYF.

This rearrangement joins TRBV2 to TRBJ2-1; 7 nucleotides line up with TRBD2. The CDR3 has 17 amino acids. Germline-derived CDR1 and CDR2 are SNHLY and FYNNEI. The V and J ends lost 4 bases and 5 bases, in that order; junction bases with no gene match: 14. The CDR3: CASSGGTGLVEDNEQFF. CDR3 sequence (DNA): TGTGCCAGCAGTGGCGGGACTGGACTAGTAGAGGACAATGAGCAGTTCTTC.

V is TRBV3-1 (or the pseudogene TRBV3-2) and J is TRBJ2-1, with 8 bases that match TRBD2. CDR1 is LGHDT, CDR2 YNNKEL, per germline (reference sequence). With 6 bases clipped from V and 6 bases from J, the junction kept 10 bases outside the gene matches. This CDR3 is built from 15 residues. CDR3 protein: CASRKGSAGGNEQFF. CDR3 DNA: TGTGCCAGCAGAAAAGGGTCGGCGGGAGGCAATGAGCAGTTCTTC.

The chain uses TRBV7-2 and TRBJ2-7; 9 nucleotides match TRBD2. CDR1 and CDR2 from the germline V gene are SGHTA and FQGNSA. The V and J ends lost 3 bases and 2 bases, in that order; junction bases with no gene match: 2. This CDR3 is built from 14 residues. DNA for the CDR3: TGTGCCAGCAGCTTCGCTAGCGGGACCTACGAGCAGTACTTC. Its protein is CASSFASGTYEQYF.

The rearrangement uses TRBV4-2 and TRBJ2-5, with 12 positions matching TRBD2. V lost 4 bases, J lost 5 bases, and 2 bases stayed unmatched. The CDR3 loop spans 14 amino acids. CDR1 LGHNA and CDR2 YNFKEQ come from the germline V gene. The CDR3 DNA reads as TGTGCCAGCAGCCGACTAGCGGGAGCGGAGACCCAGTACTTC. It encodes CASSRLAGAETQYF.

The rearrangement links TRBV27 to TRBJ1-2, with D possibly being TRBD1 (6 bases). CDR3 length equals 13 residues. V lost 4 bases, J lost 7 bases, and 13 bases lay in between. Germline CDR1 and CDR2: MNHEY and SMNVEV (reference sequence). The CDR3, as DNA: TGTGCCAGCAGTTCCTCAGACAGGCTTGGCTACACCTTC. Translated, it gives CASSSSDRLGYTF.

The chain joins TRBV9 to TRBJ1-4; unclear D gene. The CDR3 spans 14 residues. Trimming took 7 bases from V and 5 from J, leaving 15 bases between them. Germline loops: CDR1 SGDLS, CDR2 YYNGEE. Written as DNA, the CDR3 is TGTGCCAGCGCTAAACTAGGCAAGAATGAAAAACTGTTTTTT. It yields the protein CASAKLGKNEKLFF.

This clone was found a few times. This chain's CDR3 is CASSQGLAGAKNIQYF. CDR3 DNA: TGTGCCAGCAGTCAAGGACTAGCGGGAGCCAAAAACATTCAGTACTTC. The J gene is TRBJ2-4, the V gene TRBV6-6, with 11 bases matching TRBD2. Germline V lookup: CDR1 MNHNY, CDR2 SVGAGI (reference sequence). The junction had 3 bases not matched to a gene; V was cut back by 5 bases and J by 0 bases. CDR3 length: 16 amino acids.

The genes are TRBV11-2 and TRBJ2-1; tentative D call: TRBD2 (5 bases). Germline lookup yields CDR1 SGHAT and CDR2 FQNNGV. Trimming pared 5 bases from V and 9 bases from J, leaving 11 bases between. The CDR3 loop spans 12 amino acids. The CDR3 DNA reads TGTGCCAGCAGCCCACGGGATGGTGAGCAGTTCTTC. It codes for CASSPRDGEQFF.

The J gene is TRBJ2-4, the V gene TRBV4-2; D not resolved. V lost 0 bases, J lost 7 bases, and 16 bases lay in between. From germline, CDR1 is LGHNA and CDR2 YNFKEQ. The CDR3 totals 16 residues. The CDR3 DNA is TGTGCCAGCAGCCAAGATGTGTCTCCTACTCTGAACATTCAGTACTTC. Translation: CASSQDVSPTLNIQYF.

This clone was seen just once. The CDR3 region is CAWRDGTKYEQYF. The CDR3 DNA follows: TGTGCCTGGAGGGACGGGACAAAGTACGAGCAGTACTTC. The gene calls are TRBV30 and TRBJ2-7; possible D gene TRBD1, 6 bases. Germline CDR1 reads GTSNPN; CDR2 reads SVGIG (reference sequence). This CDR3 has 13 amino acids. V was trimmed by 3 bases and J by 4 bases, leaving 13 bases between them.

The chain carries TRBV10-3 and TRBJ1-1, with D hard to call. This CDR3 has 15 amino acids. Trimming took off 0 bases at V and 2 bases at J, with 10 bases between the two ends. Germline assignment: CDR1 ENHRY and CDR2 SYGVKD. The CDR3 here is CAISESPRRNTEAFF. The CDR3 region has the DNA TGTGCCATCAGTGAGTCGCCCCGGAGAAACACTGAAGCTTTCTTT.

This chain connects TRBV6-5 to TRBJ2-6; 8 bases fit TRBD1. Germline trimming cut 2 bases from V and 4 bases from J; bases unmatched to any gene: 4. The length of the CDR3 is 16 residues. CDR1 and CDR2 from the germline V gene are MNHEY and SVGAGI. CDR3 DNA sequence: TGTGCCAGCAGTTACCAGGGGGCGGGAGGGGCCAACGTCCTGACTTTC. This encodes CASSYQGAGGANVLTF.

The V gene is TRBV10-3, the J gene TRBJ1-1; TRBD1 agrees at 7 bases. The CDR3 totals 13 residues. With V trimmed by 7 bases and J by 0 bases, 2 bases remained unmatched. CDR1 and CDR2 from the germline V gene are ENHRY and SYGVKD. The CDR3, as DNA: TGTGCCATCACTGGGACAGTGAACACTGAAGCTTTCTTT. Its translation: CAITGTVNTEAFF.

This chain links TRBV3-1 (or the pseudogene TRBV3-2) with TRBJ2-7, with 7 bases fitting TRBD2. With 5 bases clipped from V and 9 bases from J, the junction kept 10 bases outside the gene matches. Germline CDR1 is LGHDT and CDR2 is YNNKEL (reference sequence). The CDR3 is 13 residues long. CDR3 DNA: TGTGCCAGCAGCTCTACCCGGGACTACAGGCAGTACTTC. Its protein is CASSSTRDYRQYF.

The gene calls are TRBV28 and TRBJ2-5, with 7 bases aligning to TRBD1. The CDR3 has 15 residues. With 2 bases clipped from V and 5 bases from J, the junction kept 8 bases outside the gene matches. CDR1 and CDR2 from the germline V gene are MDHEN and SYDVKM. DNA for the CDR3: TGTGCCAGCAGTTTAGGGGACAGCCTAGGGGAGACCCAGTACTTC. This encodes CASSLGDSLGETQYF.

This sequence joins TRBV27 and TRBJ1-1; no clear D. Germline CDR1 and CDR2: MNHEY and SMNVEV (reference sequence). The CDR3 has 13 amino acids. V was clipped by 1 base and J by 7 bases, with 10 bases between them. In DNA, the CDR3 is TGTGCCAGCAGTTTATGGCGGCTGAGTGAAGCTTTCTTT. Translation gives CASSLWRLSEAFF.

The chain has TRBV30 and TRBJ1-3; 10 nucleotides match TRBD1. This CDR3 contains 13 residues. V lost 3 bases and J lost 7; bases outside the gene matches: 3. Per germline, CDR1 GTSNPN and CDR2 SVGIG (reference sequence). The CDR3 reads CAWSRQGANTIYF. The DNA for the CDR3 is TGTGCCTGGAGCCGACAGGGGGCCAACACCATATATTTT.

This clone has just a few counts. CDR3 DNA: TGCGCCAGCAGCTTGGTCTCAGGGGGTGTAATCGAGCAGTACTTC. Protein product: CASSLVSGGVIEQYF. V and J are TRBV5-1 and TRBJ2-7; the match to TRBD1 covers 7 bases. In germline, CDR1 is SGHRS, CDR2 YFSETQ. The CDR3 is 15 residues long. The V segment lost 0 bases and the J segment 6 bases; nucleotides outside the gene matches: 9. Filled out from reference TRBV5-1 and TRBJ2-7, the complete variable domain reads KAGVTQTPRYLIKTRGQQVTLSCSPISGHRSVSWYQQTPGQGLQFLFEYFSETQRNKGNFPGRFSGRQFSNSRSEMNVSTLELGDSALYLCASSLVSGGVIEQYFGPGTRLTVT.

This sequence joins TRBV6-6 and TRBJ1-1; tentatively, D is TRBD1 (6 bases). This CDR3 region has 13 residues. Between the trimmed V and J ends, which lost 0 bases and 8 bases, there was a span of 10 bases. The germline V gene has CDR1 MNHNY and CDR2 SVGAGI (reference sequence). CDR3 nucleotides: TGTGCCAGCAGTTACTCAGGAACAGGGGAAGCTTTCTTT. It encodes CASSYSGTGEAFF.